This T cell receptor (beta chain) was sequenced during a study of memory CD4+ T cells and cytomegalovirus serostatus. Findings of the study overall: The CMV-associated TCR signature appears largely within the CD4+ memory repertoire. Repertoires predicted CMV serostatus with median bootstrapped AUC of around 0.95.

The sort gate was single viable CD3+CD4+CD8-CD45RO+ cells for memory CD4+ T cells. After thawing, CD4+ T cells were positively selected. Trimming removed 4 bases from V and 5 bases from J, with 17 bases in between. CDR1 is SGHNT and CDR2 is YYREEE in the germline V gene (reference sequence). This CDR3 has 15 residues. Details on this clone: What it binds is not known.

Method: immunoSEQ multiplex PCR; TCRdb's copy keeps in-frame clones and lacks some. The data contain 20,000 to 30,000 clones, about 79% of them singletons. The rearrangement links TRBV5-4 to TRBJ2-3; D is tentatively TRBD1 or TRBD2 (7 bases each). This TCR came from an adult in good health and CMV-seronegative. The sequenced sample was memory CD4+ T cells from blood. CDR3 sequence: CASSGGAGGIDTQYF. The CDR3 DNA follows: TGTGCCAGCAGCGGGGGGGCAGGGGGTATAGATACGCAGTATTTT.